This T cell receptor (beta chain) was observed in a study of beta chain features in type 1 diabetes. The CDR3 runs to 13 residues. V lost 5 bases to trimming and J lost 4 bases, with 11 bases between them. Looked up from germline, CDR1 is SGHVS and CDR2 is FNYEAQ. Study-wide findings and caveats: It was possible that PCR favored shorter templates, equally so in patients and controls. A closer apparent resemblance between naive, central memory and Treg TCRB repertoires was seen in patients than in healthy donors.

Investigators reverse transcribed all isolated RNA, so they sequenced expressed TCRB transcripts. TCRdb's copy holds only in-frame clones and misses some; the assay was immunoSEQ multiplex PCR. The table lists under 90,000 clones, roughly 34% of them singletons. In the case of this clone: The antigen is not known.

The TCR sequence derives from a woman under 30 in good health. Sequencing was performed on stem cell memory CD4+ T cells from blood. J is TRBJ1-1 and V is TRBV7-6; D is uncertain. The CDR3 region is CASSRGGGTEAFF. The CDR3 DNA follows: TGTGCCAGCAGCCGGGGTGGCGGCACTGAAGCTTTCTTT.